The 28 T cell receptor beta chains in this list originate from one sample, sequenced in a study of T cell repertoires and Cas9 in healthy adults. Generated by immunoSEQ multiplex PCR, the TCRdb table keeps only in-frame clones and is missing some. Of fewer than 25,000 clones in the sample, under 95% were seen once. Specimen: CD4+ effector T cells (CD127+, CD25-, CD137-, CD154-) from PBMCs; culture status not recorded. These receptor sequences come from a human donor in good health.

The CDR3 region is CASGLVGVHEQYF. Written as DNA, the CDR3 is TGTGCTAGTGGTTTGGTAGGGGTACACGAGCAGTACTTC. The V gene is TRBV12-5, the J gene TRBJ2-7; a weak D match, TRBD1 (5 bases). Per germline, CDR1 LGHNT and CDR2 FRNRAP. The CDR3 runs to 13 residues. The ends were cut back, 0 bases at V and 5 bases at J, with 8 bases in the middle.

The CDR3 reads CASSTGSLSYEQYF. The CDR3 DNA is TGTGCCAGCAGCACCGGGTCCCTATCCTACGAGCAGTACTTC. The gene calls are TRBV6-5 and TRBJ2-7, with D uncertain. The CDR3 length is 14 residues. CDR1 and CDR2 from the germline V gene are MNHEY and SVGAGI. Between the trimmed V and J ends, which lost 6 bases and 1 base, there was a span of 13 bases.

The chain joins TRBV5-1 to TRBJ2-5; TRBD1 agrees at 7 bases. The junction had 4 bases not matched to a gene; V was cut back by 4 bases and J by 4 bases. The CDR3 loop spans 13 amino acids. Germline values: CDR1 SGHRS, CDR2 YFSETQ. Here the CDR3 reads CASSLDRAETQYF. The CDR3 nucleotides are TGCGCCAGCAGCCTAGACAGGGCAGAGACCCAGTACTTC.

A few counts support this clone. This chain uses TRBV19 with TRBJ2-5; 8 bases fit TRBD2. The CDR3 is 13 residues long. Per germline, CDR1 LNHDA and CDR2 SQIVND (reference sequence). Losses at the gene ends were 5 bases for V and 5 bases for J; bases not matched to a gene: 4. CDR3 DNA sequence: TGTGCCAGTAGTCCGGGGACTAGGGAGACCCAGTACTTC. Protein product: CASSPGTRETQYF.

The chain combines TRBV19 with TRBJ2-1; TRBD2 matches at 8 bases. This CDR3 contains 16 residues. J lost 4 bases, V lost 4 bases, and 9 bases had no gene match. Germline V gives CDR1 LNHDA, CDR2 SQIVND (reference sequence). CDR3 DNA: TGTGCCAGTAGTAGTCACTGGGTAGCGGGGTACAATGAGCAGTTCTTC. Protein product: CASSSHWVAGYNEQFF.

The chain couples TRBV6-5 to TRBJ1-5; D remains ambiguous. The germline gives CDR1 MNHEY, CDR2 SVGAGI. V dropped 6 bases and J dropped 10 bases, with 19 bases sitting between them. There are 14 residues in the CDR3. CDR3 DNA sequence: TGTGCCAGCAGCCTGAGAGGGCCACGGGAACCCCAGCATTTT. It encodes CASSLRGPREPQHF.

The chain couples TRBV29-1 to TRBJ1-2; no definite D call. This CDR3 region has 13 residues. Per germline, CDR1 SQVTM and CDR2 ANQGSEA. The V gene lost 2 bases and the J gene lost 8 bases, with 15 bases spanning the gap. The CDR3 DNA is TGCAGCGTTGAAAGAGGCTCCAGAGCGGGCTACACCTTC. Translation gives CSVERGSRAGYTF.

This clone occurred once. This chain uses TRBV7-2 with TRBJ2-5, with 14 bases that match TRBD2. The CDR3 consists of 16 residues. V was clipped by 5 bases and J by 5 bases; unmatched bases: 7. CDR1 and CDR2 (germline): SGHTA, FQGNSA. The CDR3 bases are TGTGCCAGCAGCCCGACTAGCGGGGGGGCTGGGGAGACCCAGTACTTC. Protein: CASSPTSGGAGETQYF.

The CDR3 here is CASSTRDGTDTQYF. The CDR3 nucleotides are TGTGCCAGCAGTACCCGGGACGGCACAGATACGCAGTATTTT. The chain is built from TRBV28 and TRBJ2-3; D may correspond to TRBD1 or TRBD2 (5 bases each). V lost 5 bases and J 1 base, leaving 10 bases between the germline ends. CDR1 is MDHEN and CDR2 is SYDVKM in the germline V gene. The CDR3 has 14 amino acids.

V usage is TRBV5-1 and J usage is TRBJ2-3; D gene uncertain. Trimming removed 0 bases from V and 2 bases from J, with 7 bases in between. The CDR3 spans 14 residues. Germline V lookup: CDR1 SGHRS, CDR2 YFSETQ. CDR3 residues: CASSLDGNTDTQYF. DNA for the CDR3: TGCGCCAGCAGCTTGGACGGAAACACAGATACGCAGTATTTT.

The genes are TRBV11-2 and TRBJ1-2; D is ambiguous. The CDR3 runs 13 residues. V lost 7 bases and J 7 bases, leaving 16 bases between the germline ends. Germline V CDR1 and CDR2: SGHAT, FQNNGV. The CDR3 reads CASTPGWGGGYTF. As DNA, the CDR3 is TGTGCCAGCACCCCGGGGTGGGGAGGTGGCTACACCTTC.

The V call is TRBV28, the J call TRBJ1-2; 9 bases are a match to TRBD1. CDR3 length: 15 amino acids. Germline-derived CDR1 and CDR2 are MDHEN and SYDVKM. The ends lost 3 bases at V and 5 bases at J; junction bases unmatched: 7. The CDR3 DNA reads as TGTGCCAGCAGTTTGCTACCGGGACAGGGTTATGGCTACACCTTC. It codes for CASSLLPGQGYGYTF.

The chain couples TRBV28 to TRBJ2-1; TRBD1 matches at 9 bases. The CDR3 contains 15 residues. The germline V gene encodes CDR1 MDHEN and CDR2 SYDVKM. After removal of 6 bases from V and 6 bases from J, the junction contained 9 bases not matched to a gene. CDR3 amino acids: CASRATGGSGNEQFF. The CDR3 bases are TGTGCCAGCAGGGCCACAGGGGGCAGCGGCAATGAGCAGTTCTTC.

The V gene is TRBV2, the J gene TRBJ2-5; D gene uncertain. Germline CDR1 SNHLY, CDR2 FYNNEI. With 4 bases removed from V and 1 base from J, the gap between germline ends came to 10 bases. The length of the CDR3 is 14 residues. The CDR3 here is CASSGLGTQETQYF. As DNA, the CDR3 is TGTGCCAGCAGTGGGTTGGGCACCCAAGAGACCCAGTACTTC.

The gene calls are TRBV7-9 and TRBJ2-5; D might be TRBD1 or TRBD2, each matching 5 bases. Germline CDR1 SEHNR, CDR2 FQNEAQ (reference sequence). Deletions cut 5 bases from V and 9 bases from J, with 22 bases between. The CDR3 is 15 residues long. The CDR3 region is CASSTSRTDGAPQYF. CDR3 DNA: TGTGCCAGCAGCACCTCTCGGACTGATGGGGCGCCCCAGTACTTC. The complete variable domain, with remaining parts taken from reference TRBV7-9 and TRBJ2-5, reads DTGVSQNPRHKITKRGQNVTFRCDPISEHNRLYWYRQTLGQGPEFLTYFQNEAQLEKSRLLSDRFSAERPKGSFSTLEIQRTEQGDSAMYLCASSTSRTDGAPQYFGPGTRLLVL.

J is TRBJ2-2 and V is TRBV2, with TRBD1 identical over 9 bases. The CDR3 length is 15 residues. Germline V CDR1 and CDR2: SNHLY, FYNNEI. The V and J ends lost 8 bases and 7 bases, in that order; junction bases with no gene match: 11. In nucleotides, the CDR3 is TGTGCCAGCCGGTTAGACAGGGGGAGTGTCGGGGAGCTGTTTTTT. This gives the protein CASRLDRGSVGELFF.

The chain links TRBV4-3 to TRBJ2-2, with D unclear. V lost 8 bases to trimming and J lost 5 bases, with 6 bases between them. The CDR3 length is 11 residues. Germline V gene sequence: CDR1 LGHNA, CDR2 YSLEER. As DNA, the CDR3 is TGCGCCAGCGGACGAACCGGGGAGCTGTTTTTT. Translation: CASGRTGELFF.

V gene TRBV5-1 combines with J gene TRBJ2-3; 7 nucleotides line up with TRBD2. Germline V CDR1 and CDR2: SGHRS, YFSETQ. CDR3 length equals 17 residues. J gave up 3 bases and V 8 bases, and 18 bases lay outside the gene matches. The CDR3 DNA reads as TGCGCCAGTGAAAGCGGGATTGACTCCTACGTAACAGATACGCAGTATTTT. Its translation is CASESGIDSYVTDTQYF.

This clone was counted once. The rearrangement uses TRBV5-5 and TRBJ1-1; D possibly corresponds to TRBD1 (5 bases). CDR3 size: 14 residues. CDR1 and CDR2 (germline): SGHKS, YYEKEE (reference sequence). The V end was cut by 4 bases, the J end by 2 bases, with 12 bases between. CDR3 coding DNA: TGTGCCAGCAGCCTGCAGGGCCCCAACACTGAAGCTTTCTTT. Translated, it gives CASSLQGPNTEAFF.

This clone has only a few counts. The gene calls are TRBV28 and TRBJ2-1, with 9 nucleotides matching TRBD1. CDR1 and CDR2 (germline): MDHEN, SYDVKM. This CDR3 is built from 15 residues. The V and J ends lost 3 bases and 6 bases, in that order; junction bases with no gene match: 6. The DNA for the CDR3 is TGTGCCAGCAGTTTGCCCGGGACAGGGCGCAATGAGCAGTTCTTC. This translates into CASSLPGTGRNEQFF.

V is TRBV5-1 and J is TRBJ2-1, with TRBD1 as a possible D gene (5 bases). Per germline, CDR1 SGHRS and CDR2 YFSETQ. Trimming pared 0 bases from V and 3 bases from J, leaving 13 bases between. CDR3 length: 16 residues. CDR3 DNA sequence: TGCGCCAGCAGCTTGGCAGGGCAGTCCTTCTACAATGAGCAGTTCTTC. Translating gives CASSLAGQSFYNEQFF.

The chain uses TRBV2 and TRBJ2-3; a weak D match, TRBD2 (5 bases). The CDR3 is 14 amino acids. The V gene lost 8 bases and the J gene lost 0 bases, with 12 bases spanning the gap. Germline V gene sequence: CDR1 SNHLY, CDR2 FYNNEI. The DNA for the CDR3 is TGTGCCAGCGCCCGGGATTTGAGCACAGATACGCAGTATTTT. This translates into CASARDLSTDTQYF.

J is TRBJ2-5 and V is TRBV5-1; TRBD2 agrees at 8 bases. J was trimmed by 5 bases and V by 3 bases; bases with no gene match: 9. The CDR3 extends over 15 amino acids. In germline, CDR1 is SGHRS, CDR2 YFSETQ. CDR3 DNA: TGCGCCAGCAGCTACGGAAGCGGGAGCGGGGAGACCCAGTACTTC. Protein product: CASSYGSGSGETQYF.

This sequence joins TRBV5-1 and TRBJ2-2; 9 nucleotides align to TRBD1. Per the germline V gene, CDR1 is SGHRS and CDR2 is YFSETQ. V dropped 8 bases and J dropped 1; count of bases not matched to a gene: 3. CDR3 length: 14 amino acids. CDR3 residues: CASRQGVNTGELFF. The CDR3 DNA sequence: TGCGCCAGTAGACAGGGGGTGAACACCGGGGAGCTGTTTTTT.

With respect to this clone: A junction end diverges from the germline sequence, so it may reflect a read error. The V and J genes are TRBV6-5 and TRBJ1-5, with 8 bases fitting TRBD1. The CDR3 totals 12 residues. The germline CDR1 and CDR2 sequences are MNHEY and SVGAGI. CDR3 in DNA: TGTGCCAGCAGTTACTCAGGTGGGACAGGCAATTTT. Translated: CASSYSGGTGNF.

This chain uses TRBV27 with TRBJ1-6; D is uncertain. Between the trimmed V and J ends, which lost 4 bases and 6 bases, there was a span of 16 bases. This CDR3 region has 16 residues. The germline V gene encodes CDR1 MNHEY and CDR2 SMNVEV (reference sequence). CDR3 in amino acids: CASSSPLGRRNSPLHF. The DNA of the CDR3 is TGTGCCAGCAGTTCGCCCCTTGGGCGGCGTAATTCACCCCTCCACTTT.

The V and J genes are TRBV28 and TRBJ2-6; tentatively, D is TRBD1 (5 bases). The germline V gene encodes CDR1 MDHEN and CDR2 SYDVKM. The CDR3 is 16 residues long. Trimming took off 6 bases at V and 0 bases at J, with 12 bases between the two ends. CDR3 loop: CASSRDSFSGANVLTF. CDR3 coding DNA: TGTGCCAGCAGCCGCGACAGTTTCTCTGGGGCCAACGTCCTGACTTTC. Supplemented by reference TRBV28 and TRBJ2-6, the full variable domain reads DVKVTQSSRYLVKRTGEKVFLECVQDMDHENMFWYRQDPGLGLRLIYFSYDVKMKEKGDIPEGYSVSREKKERFSLILESASTNQTSMYLCASSRDSFSGANVLTFGAGSRLTVL.

The chain recombines TRBV27 with TRBJ1-2; TRBD1 is a possible D gene (5 bases). Germline CDR1 reads MNHEY; CDR2 reads SMNVEV (reference sequence). The ends were cut back, 1 base at V and 7 bases at J, with 10 bases in the middle. The CDR3 runs to 13 residues. The CDR3 loop reads CASSLWGFTGYTF. For the CDR3, the DNA is TGTGCCAGCAGTTTATGGGGGTTTACTGGCTACACCTTC.